A single sample is the source of the 24 T cell receptor beta chains below, sequenced in a study of T cell responses to AZD1222 COVID-19 vaccine. Here immunoSEQ multiplex PCR was the method, and the copy in TCRdb shows in-frame clones only, minus some. The sample shows 140,000 or so clones, under 95% of them seen only once. Specimen: peripheral blood, collected 28 days after the second AZD1222 dose. Receptors originate from an adult who received the AZD1222 COVID-19 vaccine.

The J gene is TRBJ1-2, the V gene TRBV19; 8 bases agree with TRBD1. The germline V gene has CDR1 LNHDA and CDR2 SQIVND (reference sequence). The CDR3 totals 16 residues. The trim removed 5 bases at V and 2 bases at J, leaving 10 bases unmatched. The CDR3: CASSFDWRTGNYGYTF. The CDR3 bases are TGTGCCAGTAGTTTCGACTGGCGGACAGGGAACTATGGCTACACCTTC.

The chain uses TRBV27 and TRBJ2-1; TRBD2 matches at 11 bases. The CDR3 covers 15 residues. The germline CDR1 and CDR2 sequences are MNHEY and SMNVEV (reference sequence). Trimming at V came to 6 bases and at J to 9 bases, leaving 10 bases not matched to a gene. DNA of the CDR3: TGTGCCAGCAGCCCGCCGCTAGCGGGAGGAGGTGAGCAGTTCTTC. Translating it yields CASSPPLAGGGEQFF.

The chain uses TRBV3-1 (or the pseudogene TRBV3-2) and TRBJ2-5; 12 nucleotides agree with TRBD2. V lost 1 base and J lost 5; bases outside the gene matches: 8. Germline lookup yields CDR1 LGHDT and CDR2 YNNKEL (reference sequence). CDR3 length: 17 residues. CDR3 amino acids: CASSQGYLAGGRETQYF. The CDR3, as DNA: TGTGCCAGCAGCCAAGGATACCTAGCGGGGGGGCGGGAGACCCAGTACTTC.

J is TRBJ2-7 and V is TRBV6-5, with no clear D. The CDR3 sequence is 12 residues long. CDR1 and CDR2 from the germline V gene are MNHEY and SVGAGI. V shed 8 bases and J shed 4 bases, with 12 bases lying between them. The CDR3, as DNA: TGTGCCAGCGGGCAGTTACTTTACGAGCAGTACTTC. Residues: CASGQLLYEQYF.

The V call is TRBV6-6, the J call TRBJ2-7; TRBD2 agrees at 8 bases. J was trimmed by 6 bases and V by 7 bases; bases with no gene match: 14. CDR1 and CDR2 from the germline V gene are MNHNY and SVGAGI (reference sequence). CDR3 size: 15 residues. In DNA, the CDR3 is TGTGCCAGCAAAGAGTATCGGGGGGGCAGTGGCGAGCAGTACTTC. This encodes CASKEYRGGSGEQYF.

The J gene is TRBJ2-7, the V gene TRBV6-5, with D tentatively TRBD1 (5 bases). Looked up from germline, CDR1 is MNHEY and CDR2 is SVGAGI. V was shortened by 7 bases and J by 3 bases, with 10 bases between the two germline ends. The CDR3 totals 12 residues. CDR3 amino acids: CASKKTDYEQYF. The CDR3 bases are TGTGCCAGCAAAAAGACAGACTACGAGCAGTACTTC.

V is TRBV6-6 and J is TRBJ2-5; D perhaps matches TRBD2 (6 bases). Trimming pared 7 bases from V and 1 base from J, leaving 10 bases between. The germline V gene has CDR1 MNHNY and CDR2 SVGAGI (reference sequence). The CDR3 totals 13 residues. The CDR3 region has the DNA TGTGCCAGCACCCTCGGGGGCCAAGAGACCCAGTACTTC. It specifies CASTLGGQETQYF.

V and J are TRBV12-1 and TRBJ1-1. TRBV12-1 represents a pseudogene. This CDR3 region has 9 residues. This CDR3 reads CARLGPAFF. As DNA, the CDR3 is TGTGCCCGCCTAGGGCCAGCTTTCTTT.

This clone was found once. The chain links TRBV6-5 to TRBJ1-2, with a possible D match to TRBD1 (5 bases). CDR3 length: 13 residues. V was cut by 6 bases and J by 6 bases, with 14 bases left in between. Germline V CDR1 and CDR2: MNHEY, SVGAGI. The CDR3 bases are TGTGCCAGCAGCCCCAATTGGGGGGATGGCTACACCTTC. Translation: CASSPNWGDGYTF.

As DNA, the CDR3 is TGCGCCAGCAGTGAGAACAACGGCCAATACCAAGATACGCAGTATTTT. Amino acids: CASSENNGQYQDTQYF. The chain joins TRBV10-1 to TRBJ2-3; D gene unclear. There are 16 residues in the CDR3. V gave up 2 bases and J gave up 5 bases, with 17 bases separating them. Per the germline V gene, CDR1 is WNHNN and CDR2 is SYGVQD (reference sequence).

This chain uses TRBV7-2 with TRBJ2-3, with TRBD1 matching over 7 bases. Germline CDR1 and CDR2: SGHTA and FQGNSA. This CDR3 region has 14 residues. Trimming at V came to 2 bases and at J to 4 bases, leaving 3 bases not matched to a gene. This CDR3 reads CASSLRQGADTQYF. CDR3 DNA sequence: TGTGCCAGCAGCTTAAGACAGGGTGCAGATACGCAGTATTTT.

The gene calls are TRBV7-2 and TRBJ2-7; maybe TRBD1 (5 bases). V was cut by 4 bases and J by 4 bases, with 14 bases left in between. The CDR3 has 14 residues. The germline gives CDR1 SGHTA, CDR2 FQGNSA. The CDR3 DNA reads as TGTGCCAGCAGCTGGGGCTCCTTGGGTTACGAGCAGTACTTC. It is translated as CASSWGSLGYEQYF.

There are a few counts of this clone. The chain employs TRBV29-1 and TRBJ1-2, with D possibly being TRBD1 (5 bases). The CDR3 extends over 12 amino acids. The germline V gene has CDR1 SQVTM and CDR2 ANQGSEA. The V end was cut by 2 bases, the J end by 8 bases, with 12 bases between. CDR3 sequence (DNA): TGCAGCGTTGAAAGGCAGGGTATGGGCTACACCTTC. Translated: CSVERQGMGYTF.

The chain has TRBV4-2 and TRBJ1-1; no clear D gene. Germline V gene data show CDR1 as LGHNA and CDR2 as YNFKEQ. Trimming stripped 4 bases from V and 0 bases from J, with 12 bases between. This CDR3 region has 15 residues. The CDR3 DNA is TGTGCCAGCAGCCCCCCCGAAGGCATGAACACTGAAGCTTTCTTT. As protein: CASSPPEGMNTEAFF.

The chain combines TRBV15 with TRBJ2-7; D remains ambiguous. Germline V gene data show CDR1 as LNHNV and CDR2 as YYDKDF (reference sequence). Between the trimmed V and J ends, which lost 1 base and 0 bases, there was a span of 4 bases. The CDR3 runs 13 residues. In DNA, the CDR3 is TGTGCCACCAGCAGAGGAATCTCCTACGAGCAGTACTTC. Translating it yields CATSRGISYEQYF.

This chain's CDR3 is CASSESITSTNEKLFF. As DNA, the CDR3 is TGTGCCAGCAGTGAATCAATAACTTCAACTAATGAAAAACTGTTTTTT. The V gene is TRBV25-1, the J gene TRBJ1-4; unclear D gene. Germline V gene sequence: CDR1 MGHDK, CDR2 SYGVNS. The CDR3 runs 16 residues. V dropped 1 base and J dropped 0 bases, with 9 bases sitting between them.

This clone was detected a few times. The chain recombines TRBV4-2 with TRBJ2-7, with D perhaps TRBD2 (5 bases). Trimming shortened V by 0 bases and J by 4 bases, and 16 bases separated the two germline ends. From germline, CDR1 is LGHNA and CDR2 YNFKEQ. The CDR3 has 16 amino acids. The CDR3 DNA is TGTGCCAGCAGCCAAGACTCGGGCCAGAGGGTTTACGAGCAGTACTTC. It is translated as CASSQDSGQRVYEQYF.

The J gene is TRBJ2-5, the V gene TRBV3-1 (or the pseudogene TRBV3-2), with TRBD1 matching 10 bases. Germline CDR1 and CDR2: LGHDT and YNNKEL (reference sequence). V trimming: 4 bases; J trimming: 0 bases; junction bases outside the gene matches: 8. This CDR3 is 17 amino acids long. As DNA, the CDR3 is TGTGCCAGCAGCCCCTCCCCCGGGACAGGGGACCAAGAGACCCAGTACTTC. Its translation is CASSPSPGTGDQETQYF.

CDR3 coding DNA: TGTGCCAGCAGCACTCGGACAGTTCGCTCCTACGAGCAGTACTTC. Its protein product is CASSTRTVRSYEQYF. The chain carries TRBV5-6 and TRBJ2-7; D possibly corresponds to TRBD1 (6 bases). The V end was cut by 4 bases, the J end by 0 bases, with 14 bases between. Germline loops: CDR1 SGHDT, CDR2 YYEEEE. The CDR3 length is 15 residues.

The chain carries TRBV5-1 and TRBJ2-7, with TRBD1 matching over 7 bases. CDR1 is SGHRS and CDR2 is YFSETQ in the germline V gene. The CDR3 loop spans 13 amino acids. Trimming took 3 bases from V and 7 from J; bases not matched to a gene: 7. CDR3 in DNA: TGCGCCAGCAGCTGGGACAGCCTAGGGGAGCAGTACTTC. Its protein product is CASSWDSLGEQYF.

V is TRBV5-5 and J is TRBJ1-3; the match to TRBD1 covers 7 bases. Germline CDR1 reads SGHKS; CDR2 reads YYEKEE (reference sequence). This CDR3 has 16 residues. V lost 0 bases and J lost 2; bases outside the gene matches: 5. CDR3 sequence reads: CASSLGQGVAGNTIYF. In DNA, the CDR3 is TGTGCCAGCAGCTTGGGCCAGGGGGTGGCTGGAAACACCATATATTTT.

The V call is TRBV7-9, the J call TRBJ2-7, with 8 nucleotides matching TRBD1. CDR1 is SEHNR, CDR2 FQNEAQ, per germline (reference sequence). V trimming: 4 bases; J trimming: 5 bases; junction bases outside the gene matches: 4. This CDR3 contains 13 residues. CDR3 nucleotides: TGTGCCAGCAGCTCGGACAGGGACCACGAGCAGTACTTC. It specifies CASSSDRDHEQYF.

This clone was detected once. The V and J genes are TRBV2 and TRBJ2-1; 7 positions match TRBD2. Per the germline V gene, CDR1 is SNHLY and CDR2 is FYNNEI. CDR3 size: 13 residues. The V gene end was trimmed by 8 bases and the J gene end by 10 bases; junction bases not matched to a gene: 11. Here the CDR3 DNA reads TGTGCCAGCTGTGGGAGGGCCCCGGGAGAGCAGTTCTTC. As protein: CASCGRAPGEQFF.

In its sample, this clone was seen once. The J gene is TRBJ1-1, the V gene TRBV5-6; perhaps TRBD1 as D (5 bases). V gave up 0 bases and J gave up 4 bases, with 10 bases separating them. This CDR3 contains 14 residues. Germline CDR1 is SGHDT and CDR2 is YYEEEE. CDR3 region: CASSLVGRGTEAFF. The CDR3 DNA reads TGTGCCAGCAGCTTGGTCGGAAGGGGCACTGAAGCTTTCTTT.